This is a list of T cell receptor beta chains from one sample in a study of radiation and T cells in renal cell carcinoma. The repertoire was sequenced with immunoSEQ multiplex PCR; TCRdb's copy has only in-frame clones and lacks some. The sample contains about 150,000 clones, roughly 86% of which appear only once. This specimen consisted of blood, obtained from a patient whose treatment included radiotherapy and nephrectomy. All receptors come from a woman between 50 and 59 years old with renal cell carcinoma. CDR3s include the opening cysteine and the closing phenylalanine or tryptophan. The order of the fields is clone size, V gene, D gene, J gene, CDR3 DNA, CDR3 protein. A D gene is named only where the DNA matches it firmly. Clone size appears in some rows only: once, few, many, or a class for an expanded clone.

clone_size: -
v_call: TRBV5-1
d_call: TRBD2
j_call: TRBJ2-1
cdr3_nt: TGCGCCAGCAGCTCGGGGGGCAATGAGCAGTTCTTC
cdr3_aa: CASSSGGNEQFF

clone_size: -
v_call: TRBV30
d_call: TRBD1
j_call: TRBJ2-3
cdr3_nt: TGTGCCTGGAGTGGATGGACAGGGGGCCCAGATACGCAGTATTTT
cdr3_aa: CAWSGWTGGPDTQYF

clone_size: -
v_call: TRBV4-2
d_call: -
j_call: TRBJ2-2
cdr3_nt: TGTGCCAGCAGAGCCTGGGAACTCAACACCGGGGAGCTGTTTTTT
cdr3_aa: CASRAWELNTGELFF

clone_size: -
v_call: TRBV10-3
d_call: -
j_call: TRBJ1-2
cdr3_nt: TGTGCCCCCATCACAGGGAACTATGGCTACACCTTC
cdr3_aa: CAPITGNYGYTF

clone_size: -
v_call: TRBV19
d_call: TRBD1
j_call: TRBJ1-4
cdr3_nt: TGTGCCAGTAGTATACAGGGGGCTGTCGGCGGAAAACTGTTTTTT
cdr3_aa: CASSIQGAVGGKLFF

clone_size: -
v_call: TRBV14
d_call: -
j_call: TRBJ2-7
cdr3_nt: TGTGCCAGCAGCCAAGTCGGAGGGTCCTACGAGCAGTACTTC
cdr3_aa: CASSQVGGSYEQYF

clone_size: few
v_call: TRBV6-1
d_call: -
j_call: TRBJ2-7
cdr3_nt: TGTGCCAGCAGTGAACTCTACTACGAGCAGTACTTC
cdr3_aa: CASSELYYEQYF

clone_size: -
v_call: TRBV5-4
d_call: -
j_call: TRBJ2-1
cdr3_nt: TGTGCCAGCAGCTTGGCTTTCGGGGGGCGTATGGGTGAGCAGTTCTTC
cdr3_aa: CASSLAFGGRMGEQFF

clone_size: -
v_call: TRBV5-8
d_call: -
j_call: TRBJ1-2
cdr3_nt: TGTGCCAGCAGCCCCGTGGAGGATGGCTACACCTTC
cdr3_aa: CASSPVEDGYTF

clone_size: few
v_call: TRBV7-9
d_call: -
j_call: TRBJ2-2
cdr3_nt: TGTGCCAGCAGCTGGGGGGCCGGGGAGCTGTTTTTT
cdr3_aa: CASSWGAGELFF

clone_size: once
v_call: TRBV5-4
d_call: -
j_call: TRBJ2-2
cdr3_nt: TGTGCCAGCGGAGGGGGCCGGAACACCGGGGAGCTGTTTTTT
cdr3_aa: CASGGGRNTGELFF

clone_size: -
v_call: TRBV4-3
d_call: TRBD1
j_call: TRBJ1-2
cdr3_nt: TGCGCCAGCAGCCAAGAAGGACAGGGCCTTCTCTATGGCTACACCTTC
cdr3_aa: CASSQEGQGLLYGYTF

clone_size: -
v_call: TRBV7-9
d_call: -
j_call: TRBJ2-5
cdr3_nt: TGTGCCAGCAGCCCCAACGAGGCGACCCAGTACTTC
cdr3_aa: CASSPNEATQYF

clone_size: -
v_call: TRBV11-3
d_call: -
j_call: TRBJ1-1
cdr3_nt: TGTGCCAGCAGCTTTAATAGGAACACTGAAGCTTTCTTT
cdr3_aa: CASSFNRNTEAFF

clone_size: -
v_call: TRBV7-2
d_call: TRBD2
j_call: TRBJ2-2
cdr3_nt: TGTGCCAGCAGCCAGGAGGGGCTAGCGGGGGCCACCGGGGAGCTGTTTTTT
cdr3_aa: CASSQEGLAGATGELFF

clone_size: -
v_call: TRBV9
d_call: -
j_call: TRBJ2-7
cdr3_nt: TGTGCCAGCAGCCCCCCTCCCCTTGGCGGGGCCCCTTCCTACGAGCAGTACTTC
cdr3_aa: CASSPPPLGGAPSYEQYF

clone_size: -
v_call: TRBV7-4
d_call: TRBD1
j_call: TRBJ1-1
cdr3_nt: TGTGCCAGCAGCTTTAATTGGGCAGGGGGAAACACTGAAGCTTTCTTT
cdr3_aa: CASSFNWAGGNTEAFF

clone_size: many
v_call: TRBV11-3
d_call: -
j_call: TRBJ2-2
cdr3_nt: TGTGCCAGCAGCGGAGGCACCCGTGGGACCGGGGAGCTGTTTTTT
cdr3_aa: CASSGGTRGTGELFF

clone_size: -
v_call: TRBV7-9
d_call: -
j_call: TRBJ1-2
cdr3_nt: TGTGCCAGCAGCCCAGGTGATGGCTACACCTTC
cdr3_aa: CASSPGDGYTF

clone_size: -
v_call: TRBV9
d_call: -
j_call: TRBJ1-1
cdr3_nt: TGTGCCAGCAGCGTAGCTATGAACACTGAAGCTTTCTTT
cdr3_aa: CASSVAMNTEAFF

clone_size: -
v_call: TRBV9
d_call: TRBD2
j_call: TRBJ2-3
cdr3_nt: TGTGCCAGCAGCGTAGGGACTAGCTCGACAGATACGCAGTATTTT
cdr3_aa: CASSVGTSSTDTQYF

clone_size: -
v_call: TRBV11-2
d_call: -
j_call: TRBJ2-7
cdr3_nt: TGTGCCAGCAGCACTGGGACTCAAACCTACGAGCAGTACTTC
cdr3_aa: CASSTGTQTYEQYF

clone_size: -
v_call: TRBV25-1
d_call: -
j_call: TRBJ1-1
cdr3_nt: TGTGCCAGCAGCCAAAAGTGGGGGAACACTGAAGCTTTCTTT
cdr3_aa: CASSQKWGNTEAFF

clone_size: -
v_call: TRBV7-3
d_call: -
j_call: TRBJ2-2
cdr3_nt: TGTGCCAGCAGCTTAGGGAGCGGGGAGCTGTTTTTT
cdr3_aa: CASSLGSGELFF

clone_size: -
v_call: TRBV7-3
d_call: -
j_call: TRBJ1-1
cdr3_nt: TGTGCCAGCAGCTTAACGGGCACTGAAGCTTTCTTT
cdr3_aa: CASSLTGTEAFF

clone_size: -
v_call: TRBV4-3
d_call: -
j_call: TRBJ1-6
cdr3_nt: TGCGCCAGCAGCCAAGCTTCGGGGCGAGGCTCCTATAATTCACCCCTCCACTTT
cdr3_aa: CASSQASGRGSYNSPLHF

clone_size: few
v_call: TRBV11-3
d_call: -
j_call: TRBJ1-1
cdr3_nt: TGTGCCAGCAGCTTAACGAGAAACACTGAAGCTTTCTTT
cdr3_aa: CASSLTRNTEAFF

clone_size: once
v_call: TRBV5-1
d_call: TRBD2
j_call: TRBJ2-5
cdr3_nt: TGCGCCAGCAGCTTAGTAGCGGGGACCCAAGAGACCCAGTACTTC
cdr3_aa: CASSLVAGTQETQYF

clone_size: -
v_call: TRBV19
d_call: -
j_call: TRBJ2-7
cdr3_nt: TGTGCCAGTAGTATAGACCGATCCTACGAGCAGTACTTC
cdr3_aa: CASSIDRSYEQYF

clone_size: -
v_call: TRBV19
d_call: -
j_call: TRBJ2-2
cdr3_nt: TGTGCCAGTACGGGACCCGGGGAGCTGTTTTTT
cdr3_aa: CASTGPGELFF

clone_size: once
v_call: TRBV5-1
d_call: -
j_call: TRBJ1-1
cdr3_nt: TGCGCCAGCAGGTCGACAGCAAACACTGAAGCTTTCTTT
cdr3_aa: CASRSTANTEAFF

clone_size: -
v_call: TRBV29-1
d_call: -
j_call: TRBJ1-3
cdr3_nt: TGCAGCGTTGTTAGAGACTCTGGAAACACCATATATTTT
cdr3_aa: CSVVRDSGNTIYF

clone_size: few
v_call: TRBV25-1
d_call: TRBD2
j_call: TRBJ2-1
cdr3_nt: TGTGCCAGCAGTGAGGGACTAGCCTCCTACAATGAGCAGTTCTTC
cdr3_aa: CASSEGLASYNEQFF

clone_size: many
v_call: TRBV10-3
d_call: -
j_call: TRBJ2-1
cdr3_nt: TGTGCCATCAGTGAGGGCAGGGCGGCCTACAATGAGCAGTTCTTC
cdr3_aa: CAISEGRAAYNEQFF

clone_size: -
v_call: TRBV30
d_call: -
j_call: TRBJ1-1
cdr3_nt: TGTGCCTGGAGTGTCTGGCAGGGCACTGAAGCTTTCTTT
cdr3_aa: CAWSVWQGTEAFF

clone_size: -
v_call: TRBV7-2
d_call: -
j_call: TRBJ2-3
cdr3_nt: TGTGCCAGCAGCCGGGAGAATCCAGATACGCAGTATTTT
cdr3_aa: CASSRENPDTQYF

clone_size: few
v_call: TRBV25-1
d_call: -
j_call: TRBJ1-1
cdr3_nt: TGTGCCAGCAGCGAGGGGGGGGATATGAACACTGAAGCTTTCTTT
cdr3_aa: CASSEGGDMNTEAFF